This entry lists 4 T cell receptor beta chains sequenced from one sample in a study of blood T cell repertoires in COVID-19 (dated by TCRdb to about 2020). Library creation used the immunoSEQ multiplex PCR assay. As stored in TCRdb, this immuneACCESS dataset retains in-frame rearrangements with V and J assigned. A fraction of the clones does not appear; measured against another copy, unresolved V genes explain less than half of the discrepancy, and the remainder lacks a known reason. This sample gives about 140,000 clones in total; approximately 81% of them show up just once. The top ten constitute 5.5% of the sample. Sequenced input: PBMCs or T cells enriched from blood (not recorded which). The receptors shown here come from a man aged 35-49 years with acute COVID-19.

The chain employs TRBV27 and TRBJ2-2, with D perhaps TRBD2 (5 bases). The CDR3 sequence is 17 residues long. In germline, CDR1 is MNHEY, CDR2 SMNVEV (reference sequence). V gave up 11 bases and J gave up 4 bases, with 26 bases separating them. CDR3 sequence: CAPSPDGLSGVTGELFF. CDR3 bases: TGTGCCCCTTCACCCGACGGACTCTCCGGGGTCACCGGGGAGCTGTTTTTT.

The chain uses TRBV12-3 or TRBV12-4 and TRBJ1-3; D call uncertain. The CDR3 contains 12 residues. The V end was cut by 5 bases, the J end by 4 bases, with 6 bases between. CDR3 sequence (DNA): TGTGCCAGCAGTAGAGGGGGAAACACCATATATTTT. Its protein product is CASSRGGNTIYF.

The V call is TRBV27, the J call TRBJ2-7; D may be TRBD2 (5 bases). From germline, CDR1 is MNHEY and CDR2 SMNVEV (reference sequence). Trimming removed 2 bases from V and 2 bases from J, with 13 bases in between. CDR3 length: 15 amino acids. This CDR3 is CASSLVASAAYEQYF. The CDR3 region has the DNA TGTGCCAGCAGTTTAGTAGCGTCGGCGGCCTACGAGCAGTACTTC.

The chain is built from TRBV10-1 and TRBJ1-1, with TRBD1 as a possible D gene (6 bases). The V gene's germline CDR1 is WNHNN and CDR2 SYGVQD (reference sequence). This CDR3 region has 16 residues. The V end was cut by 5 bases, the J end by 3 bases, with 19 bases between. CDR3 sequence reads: CASSPGTSSQDTEAFF. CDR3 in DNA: TGCGCCAGCAGTCCCGGGACATCTAGTCAGGACACTGAAGCTTTCTTT.